The 9 T cell receptor beta chains given below trace back to one sample, sequenced in a study of blood T cell repertoires in COVID-19. The assay was immunoSEQ multiplex PCR, and TCRdb's table has in-frame clones only and misses some. The data contain under 250,000 clones, around nine tenths of them singletons. Sequencing was performed on peripheral blood. These receptors were taken from a man aged 60 to 69 with COVID-19, enrolled during active disease.

V is TRBV6-2 or TRBV6-3 and J is TRBJ1-4, with D tentatively TRBD1 (6 bases). V lost 0 bases to trimming and J lost 9 bases, with 11 bases between them. Per the germline V gene, CDR1 is MNHEY and CDR2 is SVGEGT. This CDR3 spans 14 amino acids. CDR3 DNA sequence: TGTGCCAGCAGTTACTCGACAGGACTTAAAAAACTGTTTTTT. Protein sequence: CASSYSTGLKKLFF.

This clone has a single count. The chain combines TRBV19 with TRBJ1-3; D perhaps matches TRBD1 (6 bases). CDR3 size: 13 residues. V was pared by 9 bases and J by 0 bases, with 9 bases between. Germline V gene sequence: CDR1 LNHDA, CDR2 SQIVND (reference sequence). The CDR3, as DNA: TGTGCCAGCAGACAGGTCTCTGGAAACACCATATATTTT. This sequence encodes CASRQVSGNTIYF.

The genes are TRBV24-1 and TRBJ2-1, with 8 bases fitting TRBD2. Germline V gene data show CDR1 as KGHDR and CDR2 as SFDVKD. This CDR3 has 15 amino acids. V shed 3 bases and J 7 bases; nucleotides not matched to a gene: 7. The CDR3 protein is CATSDPGTRNNEQFF. CDR3 bases: TGTGCCACCAGTGATCCCGGGACTAGAAATAATGAGCAGTTCTTC.

The chain combines TRBV6-5 with TRBJ2-7, with D tentatively TRBD1 (6 bases). CDR1 is MNHEY, CDR2 SVGAGI, per germline. V was pared by 0 bases and J by 2 bases, with 14 bases between. The CDR3 covers 16 residues. The CDR3: CASSYSIGQMAYEQYF. Here the CDR3 DNA reads TGTGCCAGCAGTTACTCGATCGGACAGATGGCCTACGAGCAGTACTTC.

This clone has a single count. The chain joins TRBV28 to TRBJ1-2; 7 nucleotides agree with TRBD1. Unmatched junction bases numbered 20, after V lost 2 bases and J lost 5 bases. This CDR3 is 19 amino acids long. Germline assignment: CDR1 MDHEN and CDR2 SYDVKM. Written as DNA, the CDR3 is TGTGCCAGCAGTTTAATTGGGGGATTGGGAACAGGGGAAGGGTATGGCTACACCTTC. Translating it yields CASSLIGGLGTGEGYGYTF.

V gene TRBV14 combines with J gene TRBJ1-1, with 7 bases lining up with TRBD1. This CDR3 region has 14 residues. Germline V gene lookup returns CDR1 SGHDN and CDR2 FVKESK. The junction had 4 bases not matched to a gene; V was cut back by 5 bases and J by 1 base. The CDR3 sequence: CASSARQGNTEAFF. The CDR3 DNA sequence: TGTGCCAGCAGCGCCCGACAGGGGAACACTGAAGCTTTCTTT.

This chain joins TRBV5-1 and TRBJ2-5; TRBD2 is a possible D gene (6 bases). The CDR3 has 13 amino acids. Trimming stripped 4 bases from V and 1 base from J, with 8 bases between. The germline CDR1 and CDR2 sequences are SGHRS and YFSETQ. The CDR3 DNA follows: TGCGCCAGCAGCCCCGGGGGCCAAGAGACCCAGTACTTC. Its translation: CASSPGGQETQYF. Using reference TRBV5-1 and TRBJ2-5 for the parts outside the CDR3, the full variable domain is KAGVTQTPRYLIKTRGQQVTLSCSPISGHRSVSWYQQTPGQGLQFLFEYFSETQRNKGNFPGRFSGRQFSNSRSEMNVSTLELGDSALYLCASSPGGQETQYFGPGTRLLVL.

This chain joins TRBV5-4 and TRBJ1-2; 10 bases are shared with TRBD1. CDR3 length: 15 amino acids. V lost 0 bases to trimming and J lost 7 bases; unmatched junction nucleotides: 6. Looked up from germline, CDR1 is SGHNT and CDR2 is YYREEE (reference sequence). CDR3 bases: TGTGCCAGCAGCTTGGAAATGACAGGGGGCCTTGGCTACACCTTC. Encoded protein: CASSLEMTGGLGYTF. Full variable domain (remainder filled in from reference TRBV5-4 and TRBJ1-2): ETGVTQSPTHLIKTRGQQVTLRCSSQSGHNTVSWYQQALGQGPQFIFQYYREEENGRGNFPPRFSGLQFPNYSSELNVNALELDDSALYLCASSLEMTGGLGYTFGSGTRLTVV.

J is TRBJ1-1 and V is TRBV6-5; a weak D match, TRBD1 (6 bases). Trimming removed 5 bases at V and 11 bases at J, with 18 bases between. CDR3 length: 13 amino acids. Germline V lookup: CDR1 MNHEY, CDR2 SVGAGI. DNA of the CDR3: TGTGCCAGCAGTATCAAGACAGGCGTGGAGGCTTTCTTT. Translating it yields CASSIKTGVEAFF.